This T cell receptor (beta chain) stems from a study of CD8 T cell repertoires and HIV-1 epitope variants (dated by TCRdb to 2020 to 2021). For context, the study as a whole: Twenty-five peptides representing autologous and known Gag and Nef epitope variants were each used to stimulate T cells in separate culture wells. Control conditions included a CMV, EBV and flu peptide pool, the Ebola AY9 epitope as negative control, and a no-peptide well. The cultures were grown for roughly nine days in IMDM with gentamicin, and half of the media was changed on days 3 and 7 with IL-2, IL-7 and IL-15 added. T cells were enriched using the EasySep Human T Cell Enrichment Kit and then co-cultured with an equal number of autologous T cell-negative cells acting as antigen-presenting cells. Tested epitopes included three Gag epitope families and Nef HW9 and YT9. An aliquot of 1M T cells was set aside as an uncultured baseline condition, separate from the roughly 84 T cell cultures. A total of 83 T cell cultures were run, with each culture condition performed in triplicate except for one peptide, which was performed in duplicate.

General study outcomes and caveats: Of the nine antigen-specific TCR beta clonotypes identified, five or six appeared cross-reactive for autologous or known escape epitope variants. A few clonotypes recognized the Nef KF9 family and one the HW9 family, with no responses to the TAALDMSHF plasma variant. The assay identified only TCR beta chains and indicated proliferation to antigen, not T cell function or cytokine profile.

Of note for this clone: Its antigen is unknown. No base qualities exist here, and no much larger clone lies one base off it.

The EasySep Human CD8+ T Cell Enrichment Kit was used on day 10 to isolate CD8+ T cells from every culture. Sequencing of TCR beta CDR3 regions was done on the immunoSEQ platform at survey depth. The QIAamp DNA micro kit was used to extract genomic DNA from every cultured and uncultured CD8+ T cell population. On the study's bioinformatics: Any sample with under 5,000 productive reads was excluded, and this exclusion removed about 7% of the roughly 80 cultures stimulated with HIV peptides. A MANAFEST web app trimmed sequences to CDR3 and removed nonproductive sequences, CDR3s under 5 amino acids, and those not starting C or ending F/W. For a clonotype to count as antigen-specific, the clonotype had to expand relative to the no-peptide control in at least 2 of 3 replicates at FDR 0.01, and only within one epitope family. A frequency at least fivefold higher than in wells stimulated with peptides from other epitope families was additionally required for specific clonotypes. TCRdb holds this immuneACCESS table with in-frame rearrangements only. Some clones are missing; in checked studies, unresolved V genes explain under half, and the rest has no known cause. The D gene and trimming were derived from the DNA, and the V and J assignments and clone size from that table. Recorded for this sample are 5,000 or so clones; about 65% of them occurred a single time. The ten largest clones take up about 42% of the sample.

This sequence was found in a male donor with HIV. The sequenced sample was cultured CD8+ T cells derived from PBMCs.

CDR3 protein: CASSFDNEQFF. The DNA sequence is as follows: TGTGCCAGCAGCTTTGACAATGAGCAGTTCTTC. The rearrangement joined TRBV5-6 to TRBJ2-1; there is no confident call for the D gene. In the germline V gene, CDR1 corresponds to SGHDT and CDR2 to YYEEEE. The CDR3 sequence holds 11 residues, the cysteine and phenylalanine included. Only the CDR3 portion is preserved as DNA: 33 bases, with reading frame beginning at the first base. Trimming at the junction amounts to 2 bases on V and 5 bases on J, and the germline ends lie 2 bases apart. This CDR3, with the reference TRBV5-6 and TRBJ2-1 proteins standing in past its ends, gives the full variable domain DAGVTQSPTHLIKTRGQQVTLRCSPKSGHDTVSWYQQALGQGPQFIFQYYEEEERQRGNFPDRFSGHQFPNYSSELNVNALLLGDSALYLCASSFDNEQFFGPGTRLTVL.